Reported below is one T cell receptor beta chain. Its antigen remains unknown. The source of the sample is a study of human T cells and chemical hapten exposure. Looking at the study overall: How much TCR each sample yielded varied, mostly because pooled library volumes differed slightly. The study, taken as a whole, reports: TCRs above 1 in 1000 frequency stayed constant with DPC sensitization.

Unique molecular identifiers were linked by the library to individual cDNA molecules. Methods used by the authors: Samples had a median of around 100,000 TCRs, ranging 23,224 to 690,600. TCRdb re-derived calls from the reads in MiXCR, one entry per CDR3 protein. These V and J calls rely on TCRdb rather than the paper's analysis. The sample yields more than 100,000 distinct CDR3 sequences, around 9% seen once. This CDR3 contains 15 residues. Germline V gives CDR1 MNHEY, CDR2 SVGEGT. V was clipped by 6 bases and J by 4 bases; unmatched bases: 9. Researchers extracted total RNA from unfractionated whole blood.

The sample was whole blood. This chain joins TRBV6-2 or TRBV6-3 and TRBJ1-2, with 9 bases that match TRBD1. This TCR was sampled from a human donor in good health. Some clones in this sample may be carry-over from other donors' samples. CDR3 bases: TGTGCCAGCAGCGATCCAGGACAGGGGACCTATGGCTACACCTTC. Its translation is CASSDPGQGTYGYTF.